A selection of T cell receptor beta chains follows, all from one sample in a study of vaccination and CD4 T cells after COVID-19. TCRdb independently ran MiXCR on the PCR reads; one entry per CDR3 protein. The table shows thousands of distinct CDR3 sequences, with 68% occurring only once. Antigens for these TCRs are unknown. Material: CD4+ T cells from blood, cultured in vitro, obtained before SARS-CoV-2 vaccination. The receptors stem from a human donor who had recovered from COVID-19. CDR3s include the opening cysteine and the closing phenylalanine or tryptophan. The D gene is left open where the match is weak. Clone size, where shown, is once, few, many, or a class for clones that have expanded.

V,size,D,J,DNA,CDR3
TRBV2,-,TRBD1,TRBJ1-2,TGTGCCAGCAGAGAGACAGGGGGTGGCTACACCTTC,CASRETGGGYTF
TRBV27,-,TRBD1,TRBJ2-1,TGTGCCAGCAGACAATCCGAACAGGGGGCGTTCTTC,CASRQSEQGAFF
TRBV6-6,-,-,TRBJ2-2,TGTGCCAGCAACTCGGGAGTTGTAGGCACCGGGGAGCTGTTTTTT,CASNSGVVGTGELFF
TRBV20-1,-,-,TRBJ2-5,TGCAGTGTGGTAGGGCGGCCAAAAGAGACCCAGTACTTC,CSVVGRPKETQYF
TRBV5-1,once,TRBD1,TRBJ2-5,TGCGCCAGCAGCTTCCGGACAGGGCAAGAGACCCAGTACTTC,CASSFRTGQETQYF
TRBV6-1,once,TRBD2,TRBJ2-3,TGTGCCAGCTGGGCCGGGACTAGCGGTGACACAGATACGCAGTATTTT,CASWAGTSGDTDTQYF
TRBV6-1,few,TRBD1,TRBJ1-5,TGTGCCAGCAGTGACCATGTCGGACAGGGTGTCCAGCCCCAGCATTTT,CASSDHVGQGVQPQHF
TRBV15,-,-,TRBJ2-7,TGTGCCACCAGCAGAGAGAAGGGACACGCGTACGAGCAGTACTTC,CATSREKGHAYEQYF
TRBV18,-,TRBD1,TRBJ1-3,TGTGCCAGCTCACTTTCGGACAGGGGCTATCGAAACACCATATATTTT,CASSLSDRGYRNTIYF
TRBV20-1,-,-,TRBJ2-3,TGCAGTGCTAGAGACTCTGCGCGGAACACAGATACGCAGTATTTT,CSARDSARNTDTQYF
TRBV7-9,few,TRBD2,TRBJ2-7,TGTGCCAGCAGCTCACCCGGGGGTGGTAGCGGGACGACCTACGAGCAGTACTTC,CASSSPGGGSGTTYEQYF
TRBV19,few,TRBD1,TRBJ2-5,TGTGCCAGTAGTACCGGGACAGATCAAGAGACCCAGTACTTC,CASSTGTDQETQYF
TRBV24-1,-,-,TRBJ2-3,TGTGCCACCAGTGATTCCCCAGGAGGGAGCACAGATACGCAGTATTTT,CATSDSPGGSTDTQYF
TRBV7-6,-,TRBD2,TRBJ2-7,TGTGCCAGCAGCCCTTTTAGCGGGCTATCCTACGAGCAGTACTTC,CASSPFSGLSYEQYF
TRBV20-1,-,TRBD1,TRBJ1-6,TGCAGTGCTAAAAGTCAGGGGGCTCGGTCACCCCTCCACTTT,CSAKSQGARSPLHF
TRBV30,-,-,TRBJ2-3,TGTGCCTGGAGCGCCGGTGAACGTAGCACAAATACGCAGTATTTT,CAWSAGERSTNTQYF